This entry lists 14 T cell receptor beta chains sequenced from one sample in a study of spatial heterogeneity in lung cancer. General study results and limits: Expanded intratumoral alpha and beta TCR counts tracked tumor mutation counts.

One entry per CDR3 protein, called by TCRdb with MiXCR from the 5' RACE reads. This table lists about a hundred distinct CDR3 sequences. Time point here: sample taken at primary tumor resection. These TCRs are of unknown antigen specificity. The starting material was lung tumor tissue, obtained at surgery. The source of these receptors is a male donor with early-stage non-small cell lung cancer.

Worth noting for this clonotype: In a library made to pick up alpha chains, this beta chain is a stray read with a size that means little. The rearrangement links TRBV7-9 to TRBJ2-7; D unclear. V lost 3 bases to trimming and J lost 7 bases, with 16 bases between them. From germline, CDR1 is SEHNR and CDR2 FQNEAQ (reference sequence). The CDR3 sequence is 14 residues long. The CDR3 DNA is TGTGCCAGCAGCTTGAGTCCCAATATCGGGGAGCAGTACTTC. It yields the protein CASSLSPNIGEQYF.

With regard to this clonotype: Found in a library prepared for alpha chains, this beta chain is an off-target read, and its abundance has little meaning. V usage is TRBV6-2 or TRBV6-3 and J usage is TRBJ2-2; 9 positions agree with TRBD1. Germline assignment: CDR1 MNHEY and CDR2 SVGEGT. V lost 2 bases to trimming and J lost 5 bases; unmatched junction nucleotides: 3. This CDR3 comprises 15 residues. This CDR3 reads CASSYTGQGTGELFF. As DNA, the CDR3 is TGTGCCAGCAGTTACACGGGACAGGGAACCGGGGAGCTGTTTTTT.

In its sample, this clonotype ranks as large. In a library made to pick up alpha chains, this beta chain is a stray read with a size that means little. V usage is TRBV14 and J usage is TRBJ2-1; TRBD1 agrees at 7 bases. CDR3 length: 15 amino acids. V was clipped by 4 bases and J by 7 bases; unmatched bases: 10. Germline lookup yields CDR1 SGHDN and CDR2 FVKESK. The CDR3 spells CASSRGTVGGNEQFF. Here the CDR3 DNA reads TGTGCCAGCAGCCGAGGGACAGTGGGTGGAAATGAGCAGTTCTTC.

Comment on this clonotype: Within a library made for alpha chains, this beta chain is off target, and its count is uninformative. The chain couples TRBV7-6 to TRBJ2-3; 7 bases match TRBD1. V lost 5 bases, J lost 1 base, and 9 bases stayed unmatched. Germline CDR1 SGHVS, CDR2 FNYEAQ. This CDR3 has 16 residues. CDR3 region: CASSPQDREGTDTQYF. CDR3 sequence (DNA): TGTGCCAGCAGCCCCCAAGACAGGGAAGGCACAGATACGCAGTATTTT.

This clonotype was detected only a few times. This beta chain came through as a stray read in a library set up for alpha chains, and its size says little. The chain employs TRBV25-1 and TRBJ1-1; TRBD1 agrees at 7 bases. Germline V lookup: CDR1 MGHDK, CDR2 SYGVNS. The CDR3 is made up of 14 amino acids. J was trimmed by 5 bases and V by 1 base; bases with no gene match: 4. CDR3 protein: CASSEFDRVTEAFF. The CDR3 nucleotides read TGTGCCAGCAGTGAATTCGACAGGGTAACTGAAGCTTTCTTT.

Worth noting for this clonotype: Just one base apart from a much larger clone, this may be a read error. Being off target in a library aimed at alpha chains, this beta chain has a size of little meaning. CDR3 region: CASSRGSVGGNEQFF. In DNA, the CDR3 is TGTGCCAGCAGCCGAGGGTCAGTGGGTGGAAATGAGCAGTTCTTC. The V and J genes are TRBV14 and TRBJ2-1; the D gene is possibly TRBD2 (5 bases). The ends were cut back, 4 bases at V and 7 bases at J, with 17 bases in the middle. The V gene's germline CDR1 is SGHDN and CDR2 FVKESK. The CDR3 sequence is 15 residues long.

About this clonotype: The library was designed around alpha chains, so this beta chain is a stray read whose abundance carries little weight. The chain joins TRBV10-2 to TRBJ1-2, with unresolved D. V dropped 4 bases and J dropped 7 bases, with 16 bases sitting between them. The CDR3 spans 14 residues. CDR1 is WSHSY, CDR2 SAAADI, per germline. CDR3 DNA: TGCGCCAGCAGTGGTGGAGACCGCTTCTCTGGCTACACCTTC. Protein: CASSGGDRFSGYTF.

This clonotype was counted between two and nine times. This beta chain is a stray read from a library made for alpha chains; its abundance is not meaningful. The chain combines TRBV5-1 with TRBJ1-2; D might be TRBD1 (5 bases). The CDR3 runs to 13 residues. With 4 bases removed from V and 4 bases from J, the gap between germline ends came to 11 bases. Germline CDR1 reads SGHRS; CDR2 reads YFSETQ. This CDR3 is CASSPIRGYGYTF. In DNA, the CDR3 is TGCGCCAGCAGCCCCATTAGGGGCTATGGCTACACCTTC. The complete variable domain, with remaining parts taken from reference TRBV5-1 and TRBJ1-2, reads KAGVTQTPRYLIKTRGQQVTLSCSPISGHRSVSWYQQTPGQGLQFLFEYFSETQRNKGNFPGRFSGRQFSNSRSEMNVSTLELGDSALYLCASSPIRGYGYTFGSGTRLTVV.

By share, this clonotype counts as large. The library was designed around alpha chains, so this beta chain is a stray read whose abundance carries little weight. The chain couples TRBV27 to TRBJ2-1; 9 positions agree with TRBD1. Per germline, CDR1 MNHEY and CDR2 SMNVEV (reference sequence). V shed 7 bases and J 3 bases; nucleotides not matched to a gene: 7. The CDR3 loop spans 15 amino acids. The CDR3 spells CASTGGGQGYNEQFF. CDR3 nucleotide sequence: TGTGCCAGCACAGGGGGGGGACAGGGCTACAATGAGCAGTTCTTC.

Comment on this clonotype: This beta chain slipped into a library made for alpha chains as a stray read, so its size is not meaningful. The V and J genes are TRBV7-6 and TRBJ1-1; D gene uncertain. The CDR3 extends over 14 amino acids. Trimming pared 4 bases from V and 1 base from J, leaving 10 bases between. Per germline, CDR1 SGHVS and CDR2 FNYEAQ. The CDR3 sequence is CASSSYPWNTEAFF. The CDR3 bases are TGTGCCAGCAGCTCCTACCCGTGGAACACTGAAGCTTTCTTT. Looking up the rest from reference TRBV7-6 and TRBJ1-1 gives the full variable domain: GAGVSQSPRYKVTKRGQDVALRCDPISGHVSLYWYRQALGQGPEFLTYFNYEAQQDKSGLPNDRFSAERPEGSISTLTIQRTEQRDSAMYRCASSSYPWNTEAFFGQGTRLTVV.

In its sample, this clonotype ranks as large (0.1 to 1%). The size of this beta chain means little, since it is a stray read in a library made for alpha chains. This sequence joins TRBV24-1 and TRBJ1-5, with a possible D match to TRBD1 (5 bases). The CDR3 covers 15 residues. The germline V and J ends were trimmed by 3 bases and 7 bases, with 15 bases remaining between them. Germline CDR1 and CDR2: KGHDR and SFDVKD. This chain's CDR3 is CATSDPGLSVQPQHF. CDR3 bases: TGTGCCACCAGTGATCCGGGACTGTCCGTGCAGCCCCAGCATTTT.

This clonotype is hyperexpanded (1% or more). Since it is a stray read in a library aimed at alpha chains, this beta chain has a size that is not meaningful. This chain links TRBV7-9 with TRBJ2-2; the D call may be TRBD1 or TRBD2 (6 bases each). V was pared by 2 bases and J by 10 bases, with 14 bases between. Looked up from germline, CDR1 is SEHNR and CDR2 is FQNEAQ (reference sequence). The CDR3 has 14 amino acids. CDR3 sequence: CASSLNGGPVELFF. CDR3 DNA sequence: TGTGCCAGCAGCTTAAACGGGGGCCCGGTGGAGCTGTTTTTT.

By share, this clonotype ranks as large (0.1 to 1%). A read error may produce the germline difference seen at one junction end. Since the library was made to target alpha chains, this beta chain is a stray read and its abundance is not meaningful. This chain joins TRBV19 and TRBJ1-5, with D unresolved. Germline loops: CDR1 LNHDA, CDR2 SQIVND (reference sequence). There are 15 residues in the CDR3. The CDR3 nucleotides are TGTGCCAGTAGTATTCTTTCGGCAGTCAATCAGCCCCAGCTTTTT. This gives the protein CASSILSAVNQPQLF.

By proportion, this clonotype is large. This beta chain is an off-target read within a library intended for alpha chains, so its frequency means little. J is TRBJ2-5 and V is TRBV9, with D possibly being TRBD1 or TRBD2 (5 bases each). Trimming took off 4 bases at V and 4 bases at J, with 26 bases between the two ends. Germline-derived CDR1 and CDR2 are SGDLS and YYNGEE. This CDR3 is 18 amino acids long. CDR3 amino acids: CASSLSSDRDASRETQYF. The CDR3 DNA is TGTGCCAGCAGCCTATCCTCCGACCGGGACGCCTCCCGAGAGACCCAGTACTTC.